Following are 16 T cell receptor beta chains from one sample sequenced in a study of T cell repertoires in cytomegalovirus infection (dated by TCRdb to about 2019). The sequencer listed for this sample is Illumina HiSeq 1500. TCRdb reprocessing: public reads trimmed at Q25 with fastp, clones called with MiXCR, in-frame beta chains kept. Rows matching on CDR3 protein sequence are summarized as one entry with the most common DNA and genes. The sample table records around 490,000 distinct CDR3 sequences; about 26% of these occur just once. The ten largest clonotypes hold approximately 13% of the sample. Material for sequencing was PBMCs. Receptors were obtained from a human donor in good health (CMV status not recorded). Some clones in this sample may be carry-over from other donors' samples.

This clonotype was counted at least ten times. The chain links TRBV7-2 to TRBJ1-2; D is unclear. This CDR3 comprises 13 residues. Trimming left V 0 bases short and J 7 bases short, with 9 bases between. CDR1 and CDR2 (germline): SGHTA, FQGNSA. The CDR3 reads CASSLARMGGYTF. As DNA, the CDR3 is TGTGCCAGCAGCTTAGCGAGGATGGGTGGCTACACCTTC. The full variable domain, rest sourced from reference TRBV7-2 and TRBJ1-2, is GAGVSQSPSNKVTEKGKDVELRCDPISGHTALYWYRQSLGQGLEFLIYFQGNSAPDKSGLPSDRFSAERTGGSVSTLTIQRTQQEDSAVYLCASSLARMGGYTFGSGTRLTVV.

Worth noting for this clonotype: Being one base from a much bigger clone, this may be a read error. The rearrangement joins TRBV7-2 to TRBJ2-7; the match to TRBD1 covers 7 bases. Looked up from germline, CDR1 is SGHTA and CDR2 is FQGNSA. The CDR3 consists of 14 residues. The CDR3 DNA is TGTCCCAGCAGCTATCAGGGGGATACCTACGAGCAGTACTTC. Amino acids: CPSSYQGDTYEQYF.

The chain is built from TRBV18 and TRBJ2-2, with D tentatively TRBD1 (7 bases). V lost 0 bases, J lost 6 bases, and 14 bases lay in between. Looked up from germline, CDR1 is KGHSH and CDR2 is LQKENI. This CDR3 spans 16 amino acids. The CDR3 DNA follows: TGTGCCAGCTCACCACCGCTCCAGGGGGGTGCCGGGGAGCTGTTTTTT. Translation gives CASSPPLQGGAGELFF. Full variable domain (outside the CDR3, taken from reference TRBV18 and TRBJ2-2): NAGVMQNPRHLVRRRGQEARLRCSPMKGHSHVYWYRQLPEEGLKFMVYLQKENIIDESGMPKERFSAEFPKEGPSILRIQQVVRGDSAAYFCASSPPLQGGAGELFFGEGSRLTVL.

This clonotype occurred many times. J is TRBJ1-1 and V is TRBV7-2, with D maybe TRBD1 (6 bases). The CDR3 is made up of 15 amino acids. The germline V gene has CDR1 SGHTA and CDR2 FQGNSA. Trimming took 4 bases from V and 6 from J, leaving 18 bases between them. Here the CDR3 DNA reads TGTGCCAGCAGCTCCATCTGGGGGGGACAAGCTGAAGCTTTCTTT. Its protein is CASSSIWGGQAEAFF.

The chain employs TRBV11-2 and TRBJ1-2; no definite D call. This CDR3 is 15 amino acids long. V lost 1 base, J lost 6 bases, and 15 bases lay in between. Per germline, CDR1 SGHAT and CDR2 FQNNGV. The CDR3 loop is CASSLGGRPWDGYTF. The CDR3 region has the DNA TGTGCCAGCAGCTTAGGGGGTCGACCTTGGGATGGCTACACCTTC.

The CDR3 DNA reads as TGCAGTGCTTCAGGGGTGGGGAGCAATCAGCCCCAGCATTTT. It translates to CSASGVGSNQPQHF. The J gene is TRBJ1-5, the V gene TRBV20-1; a weak D match, TRBD1 (6 bases). The germline V and J ends were trimmed by 5 bases and 1 base, with 12 bases remaining between them. This CDR3 has 14 amino acids. Germline CDR1 DFQATT, CDR2 SNEGSKA (reference sequence).

This clonotype has at least ten counts. V gene TRBV7-2 combines with J gene TRBJ2-1; D is undetermined. Trimming removed 5 bases at V and 4 bases at J, with 9 bases between. Germline values: CDR1 SGHTA, CDR2 FQGNSA. The CDR3 covers 13 residues. The CDR3 DNA is TGTGCCAGCAGCGAGACAAATTACAATGAGCAGTTCTTC. It is translated as CASSETNYNEQFF.

The CDR3 DNA follows: TGTGCCAGCAGACCCGGACAGGGTGCCGGGGAGCTGTTTTTT. It encodes CASRPGQGAGELFF. J is TRBJ2-2 and V is TRBV6-1, with 8 bases identical to TRBD1. This CDR3 is built from 14 residues. CDR1 and CDR2 from the germline V gene are MNHNS and SASEGT. The trim removed 6 bases at V and 6 bases at J, leaving 6 bases unmatched.

The chain carries TRBV24-1 and TRBJ2-3; 8 bases line up with TRBD2. The ends lost 4 bases at V and 0 bases at J; junction bases unmatched: 5. CDR1 and CDR2 from the germline V gene are KGHDR and SFDVKD. This CDR3 is 16 amino acids long. CDR3 bases: TGTGCCACCAGTGACCGCCTAGCGGGTAGCACAGATACGCAGTATTTT. It is translated as CATSDRLAGSTDTQYF.

The chain recombines TRBV7-9 with TRBJ1-1; weak D call: TRBD1 (5 bases). The CDR3 totals 15 residues. V gave up 2 bases and J gave up 1 base, with 11 bases separating them. Germline V gene data show CDR1 as SEHNR and CDR2 as FQNEAQ (reference sequence). The CDR3 reads CASSLSGHTNTEAFF. The CDR3 DNA reads as TGTGCCAGCAGCTTAAGTGGACACACGAACACTGAAGCTTTCTTT.

The V gene is TRBV6-6, the J gene TRBJ2-7; TRBD2 aligns across 7 bases. CDR1 is MNHNY and CDR2 is SVGAGI in the germline V gene (reference sequence). The CDR3 has 14 residues. V shed 2 bases, J shed 2 bases, and the junction held 3 bases outside the gene matches. In nucleotides, the CDR3 is TGTGCCAGCAGTTACAATGCGGGGGCCTACGAGCAGTACTTC. Its translation: CASSYNAGAYEQYF.

This clonotype was seen many times. J is TRBJ1-6 and V is TRBV7-2; no definite D call. Trimming shortened V by 2 bases and J by 11 bases, and 7 bases separated the two germline ends. CDR1 is SGHTA, CDR2 FQGNSA, per germline. The CDR3 runs 12 residues. Here the CDR3 reads CASSLPLAPLHF. CDR3 nucleotide sequence: TGTGCCAGCAGCTTACCCCTCGCACCCCTCCACTTT.

This clonotype was observed a few times. The gene calls are TRBV4-1 and TRBJ2-1, with 9 bases that match TRBD1. CDR1 and CDR2 (germline): MGHRA, YSYEKL. Trimming took 6 bases from V and 3 from J; bases not matched to a gene: 9. This CDR3 contains 16 residues. As DNA, the CDR3 is TGCGCCAGCAGTCCGACACAGGGGGCTCTCTACAATGAGCAGTTCTTC. It is translated as CASSPTQGALYNEQFF.

The gene calls are TRBV5-4 and TRBJ1-1, with 7 bases lining up with TRBD1. Per germline, CDR1 SGHNT and CDR2 YYREEE (reference sequence). CDR3 length equals 14 residues. V lost 0 bases and J lost 6; bases outside the gene matches: 5. DNA for the CDR3: TGTGCCAGCAGCTTGGGACAGGGAAGGTCTGAAGCTTTCTTT. Translation gives CASSLGQGRSEAFF.

This clonotype showed up just a few times. The V and J genes are TRBV10-3 and TRBJ2-7; D is ambiguous. Trimming cost V 8 bases and J 0 bases, with 11 bases left between them. There are 13 residues in the CDR3. CDR1 and CDR2 (germline): ENHRY, SYGVKD. Here the CDR3 reads CAIRGPSSYEQYF. The CDR3 bases are TGTGCCATCCGAGGTCCGAGCTCCTACGAGCAGTACTTC.

The V and J genes are TRBV20-1 and TRBJ2-7; D gene uncertain. The CDR3 covers 13 residues. Deletions cut 5 bases from V and 5 bases from J, with 16 bases between. Germline V gives CDR1 DFQATT, CDR2 SNEGSKA (reference sequence). CDR3 sequence reads: CSAPGPRPHEQYF. The CDR3 nucleotides read TGCAGTGCTCCGGGCCCTCGGCCGCACGAGCAGTACTTC.